A selection of T cell receptor beta chains follows, all from one sample in a study of response to subunit inactivated influenza vaccine. TCRdb passed the RT-PCR reads through MiXCR, listing each CDR3 protein once. The data contain hundreds of thousands of distinct CDR3 sequences, about 11% of them singletons. This sample was shared with a second study, whose subject was T cells expressing NK-cell markers.

The sequencing here drew on PBMCs from blood, taken on the day of vaccination. These receptors all stem from a man in his forties or fifties who received an inactivated influenza vaccine. CDR3s include the opening cysteine and the closing phenylalanine or tryptophan. Each record gives: D gene, V gene, clone size, J gene, CDR3 DNA, CDR3 protein. D genes are given only for firm matches. The size of a clone is reported for some rows only, either as once, few or many, or as a class for expanded clones.

NA	TRBV5-1	many	TRBJ2-7	TGCGCCAGCAGCTTGACAGGAGTAAGCGAGCAGTACTTC	CASSLTGVSEQYF
NA	TRBV29-1	many	TRBJ2-5	TGCAGCGCCTGCCCGGTGACCCAAGAGACCCAGTACTTC	CSACPVTQETQYF
NA	TRBV18	few	TRBJ1-1	TGTGCCAGCTCACCTCGCAGGCCGCACAATGAAGCTTTCTTT	CASSPRRPHNEAFF
TRBD2	TRBV5-1	NA	TRBJ2-1	TGCGCCAGCAGCTTGGTGGGGGCGATTATACTAGCGGGGCACAATGAGCAGTTCTTC	CASSLVGAIILAGHNEQFF
NA	TRBV18	few	TRBJ2-7	TGTGCCAGCTCACCACAGGTCCCCTACGAGCAGTACTTC	CASSPQVPYEQYF
NA	TRBV4-3	many	TRBJ2-2	TGCGCCAGCAGCCAAGATGTGTTCGGGGGATGGGAGCTGTTTTTT	CASSQDVFGGWELFF
TRBD1	TRBV9	NA	TRBJ1-5	TGTGCCAGCAGCCCAACGGACAGGGTCAATCAGCCCCAGCATTTT	CASSPTDRVNQPQHF
NA	TRBV12-3/TRBV12-4	many	TRBJ1-3	TGTGCCAGCAGCCAGTTCGGGACGAACACCATATATTTT	CASSQFGTNTIYF
NA	TRBV20-1	NA	TRBJ2-2	TGCAGTGCTAGAAATCCCTTGAGCACCGGGGAGCTGTTTTTT	CSARNPLSTGELFF
TRBD2	TRBV25-1	NA	TRBJ2-1	TGTGCCAGCTCCCGAGGGGGAAGCGGGAGAGGAAATGAGCAGTTCTTC	CASSRGGSGRGNEQFF
TRBD2	TRBV2	few	TRBJ2-7	TGTGCCAGCAGGCCAGCGGGGGGGACCTACGAGCAGTACTTC	CASRPAGGTYEQYF
TRBD1	TRBV7-9	NA	TRBJ2-4	TGTGCCAGCAGCTTAGCGTGGCCAGGGGGCGCTGACATTCAGTACTTC	CASSLAWPGGADIQYF
NA	TRBV12-3/TRBV12-4	NA	TRBJ2-1	TGTGCCAGCAGTTTTGGGGGGTCTAACAATGAGCAGTTCTTC	CASSFGGSNNEQFF
NA	TRBV7-2	few	TRBJ2-1	TGTGCCAGCAGCTTAGAGCGGATCTCCTACAATGAGCAGTTCTTC	CASSLERISYNEQFF
NA	TRBV9	many	TRBJ2-3	TGTGCCAGCAGCGTCACACTAGTTTCCCGCACAGATACGCAGTATTTT	CASSVTLVSRTDTQYF
NA	TRBV25-1	few	TRBJ1-6	TGTGCCAGCAGATATGGGTCGACCCTCCACTTT	CASRYGSTLHF
TRBD1	TRBV5-1	many	TRBJ2-7	TGCGCCAGCAGACCCGCGACAGGGATATCCTACGAGCAGTACTTC	CASRPATGISYEQYF
TRBD2	TRBV9	few	TRBJ2-1	TGTGCCAGCAGCGTAGCTGTTAGCGGGAGGGCCCAGCAGCAGTTCTTC	CASSVAVSGRAQQQFF
TRBD1	TRBV4-1	few	TRBJ2-7	TGCGCCAGCAGCCAAAGGGACAGTGAGTACGAGCAGTACTTC	CASSQRDSEYEQYF
NA	TRBV7-2	NA	TRBJ2-1	TGTGCCAGCAGCTGGGACGGGGGTAGCACCTACAATGAGCAGTTCTTC	CASSWDGGSTYNEQFF
TRBD2	TRBV3-1	NA	TRBJ2-1	TGTGCCAGCAGCCAAGTGGGACTAAACAATGAGCAGTTCTTC	CASSQVGLNNEQFF
NA	TRBV20-1	NA	TRBJ1-4	TGCAGTGCTAGACCCGCTGGGGGTCAGGCTAATGAAAAACTGTTTTTT	CSARPAGGQANEKLFF
TRBD1	TRBV11-2	few	TRBJ2-7	TGTGCCAGCAGCTCGGCCTGGACAGGGTCGTACTCCTACGAGCAGTACTTC	CASSSAWTGSYSYEQYF
NA	TRBV12-3/TRBV12-4	many	TRBJ2-1	TGTGCCAGCACCCCGGACCTACTCTCCTACAATGAGCAGTTCTTC	CASTPDLLSYNEQFF
TRBD1	TRBV5-6	NA	TRBJ2-6	TGTGCCACACGTACTACGGGACAGGAATTCTCTGGGGCCAACGTCCTGACTTTC	CATRTTGQEFSGANVLTF
TRBD2	TRBV7-2	many	TRBJ2-7	TGTGCCAGCAGCCCCACCTCTAGCGGTTACTACGAGCAGTACTTC	CASSPTSSGYYEQYF
NA	TRBV2	many	TRBJ2-1	TGTGCCAGCAGGCGGTACAATGAGCAGTTCTTC	CASRRYNEQFF
NA	TRBV5-5	many	TRBJ1-1	TGTGCCAGCAGCTTCTGGACTATCACTGAAGCTTTCTTT	CASSFWTITEAFF
NA	TRBV4-1	NA	TRBJ1-5	TGCGCCAGCAGCCAACCGGTAGGCAATCAGCCCCAGCATTTT	CASSQPVGNQPQHF
NA	TRBV12-3/TRBV12-4	few	TRBJ2-3	TGTGCCAGCAGTTTAAACCTAGCAGGGTCCACAGATACGCAGTATTTT	CASSLNLAGSTDTQYF
NA	TRBV7-2	NA	TRBJ2-3	TGTGCCAGCAGTTCCGGCCAGAGTTCAGATACGCAGTATTTT	CASSSGQSSDTQYF
TRBD1	TRBV5-1	few	TRBJ2-7	TGCGCCAGCAGCTTGGTCAGGGACAGAACGGGCGAGCAGTACTTC	CASSLVRDRTGEQYF
TRBD1	TRBV12-3/TRBV12-4	NA	TRBJ2-3	TGTGCCAGCAGTTTAGTCAGGGGGCGCAAGGCAGATACGCAGTATTTT	CASSLVRGRKADTQYF
NA	TRBV12-3/TRBV12-4	many	TRBJ1-6	TGTGCCAGCGCTTGGGCAGGTGGGAACTCACCCCTCCACTTT	CASAWAGGNSPLHF
TRBD1	TRBV6-1	NA	TRBJ1-5	TGTGCCAGCAGTAAACAGGGGGATCAGCCCCAGCATTTT	CASSKQGDQPQHF
NA	TRBV12-3/TRBV12-4	NA	TRBJ2-5	TGTGCCAGCAGTTCCCACGGGACAAACGTCGGGGAGACCCAGTACTTC	CASSSHGTNVGETQYF